By its share, the clone carrying this T cell receptor (beta chain) is medium-sized. The record originates from a study of OX40 agonist ivuxolimab in advanced cancers. The germline gives CDR1 LNHDA, CDR2 SQIVND (reference sequence). This CDR3 spans 16 amino acids. V lost 4 bases to trimming and J lost 7 bases, with 17 bases between them. Clones were sequenced by immunoSEQ multiplex PCR, and TCRdb holds only the in-frame ones, with some missing. The profile shows nearly 60,000 clones, 81% of them singletons. This receptor was taken from an adult with an advanced solid tumor such as melanoma, head and neck, liver or kidney cancer. The chain links TRBV19 to TRBJ1-6; no clear D gene. The starting material was CD4+ or CD8+ T cells sorted from blood, obtained in a trial of the OX40 agonist ivuxolimab. As DNA, the CDR3 is TGTGCCAGTAGTACCGGACCGGAAAGTGGAAATTCACCCCTCCACTTT. Translating gives CASSTGPESGNSPLHF.